This T cell receptor (beta chain) derives from a study of shared clonotypes between healthy human individuals (dated by TCRdb to 2020 to 2022). Regarding the complete study: Three men and a couple of women, aged 18 to 49 years, made up the cohort. Libraries were prepared and TCR repertoires were sequenced by different laboratories using diverse techniques, in order to increase sequencing depth and limit assay-specific biases. To estimate repertoire size and how much clonotype sharing occurs between individuals, the study deeply sequenced the blood TCR repertoires of a handful of healthy adults. Each donor's leukapheresis produced roughly between about 0.85 and 10 billion PBMCs. For each donor, CD4 naive and CD4 memory were each run on three plates, CD8 naive on two plates, and CD8 memory on one plate. Overall results and qualifications from the work: Estimated clonotype richness was generally larger for naive than for memory subsets. Pairwise subsampling led to the expectation that sequencing depth would affect the degree of clonotype sharing among donors. Incomplete sequencing was indicated by rarefaction of sorted-subset datasets, despite the large sequencing depth. Clonotypes shared by all four sorted-subset donors showed higher generation probabilities than non-shared clonotypes. Because the study included only a small number of donors, the genetic and exposure-history diversity represented was limited. Across a few donors, 4.5% to 6.5% of naive CD4, around 3.3% of naive CD8, under 2.5% of memory CD4, and roughly 0.4% of memory CD8 clonotypes were shared. Sampling was restricted to blood, and TCR repertoires in tissues likely differ from the TCR repertoires found in blood.

As to this clone: Its antigen is unknown. No qualities accompany the bases; no much larger clone lies one base away. Additional DNA sequences in this sample encode the identical CDR3.

V is cut by 0 bases and J by 4 bases, and the space between the germline ends is 7 bases. The CDR3 spans 13 residues, from the cysteine through the phenylalanine. The CDR3 DNA has 39 bases and is translated from base 1. The CDR1 and CDR2 encoded by the germline V gene are KGHSH and LQKENI. Donors were healthy HIV-negative adults with no recently reported acute infections or vaccinations. Every donor was a Caucasian adult residing in Nashville, Tennessee, USA. Magnetic negative selection was used to enrich CD4+ T cells, after which naive cells were positively selected on CD45RA and the negative fraction became the memory subset. Blood was collected by leukapheresis, and PBMCs were isolated by Ficoll-Histopaque density gradient centrifugation and then cryopreserved in liquid nitrogen vapor phase. Analytical flow cytometry was used to check the purity and quantity of each magnetically sorted T cell population. Genomic DNA was isolated from every sorted fraction and measured by UV absorbance on a Nanodrop 2000c.

Using the deep immunoSEQ assay, TCR CDR3 regions were amplified from genomic DNA by multiplex PCR. Extracted genomic DNA from each cell subset was distributed evenly across all wells of several immunoSEQ 96-well plates, and each plate was treated as a replicate. For sorted subsets, around 200 ng genomic DNA, equal to about 30,000 T cell genomes, was loaded into each replicate PCR. The purified libraries were quantified using a Qubit 3.0 fluorometer, sized with a Bioanalyzer 2100, and then quantified again using the KAPA Library Quantification kit. Every immunoSEQ 96-well plate was sequenced on a separate single-read 150-cycle Illumina NextSeq 550 flow cell. The published analysis was carried out like this. The immunoSEQ output contained only junctional sequences without quality scores, so filtering could not match that applied to full-length reads. To assign V/J genes and CDR3, sequences were annotated against IMGT germline references using PyIR, a Python wrapper for IgBLAST v1.9. Reads were filtered out if the reads had weak V/J assignments (E-value above 1e-6), no CDR3, stop codons, out-of-frame junctions, or ambiguous translated residues. A V3J clonotype was defined by an identical inferred V gene, J gene, and CDR3 amino acid sequence. The percentage overlap between two repertoires was calculated by dividing the number of shared unique clonotypes by the size of the smaller repertoire. RTK rarefaction, the Chao1 estimator, and Recon v2.1 estimates of unobserved clonotypes were used to assess repertoire richness. Generation probabilities for all TCRbeta clonotypes obtained by the gDNA method from a handful of donors were computed using OLGA. TCRdb's version of the immuneACCESS table is confined to in-frame rearrangements and falls short of the full clone set. An unresolved V gene accounts for under half of the shortfall where checked; the remainder is of unknown origin. The V and J calls and clone size were taken over from that table, and D and trimming were inferred from the DNA. The sample records millions of clones, 85% to 95% of which are singletons. Clones ranked in the top ten supply 0.1% to 0.15% of the sample.

Specimen: naive CD4+ T cells sorted from blood. The cell subset or site label, read with the paper, signifies: CD45RA+ positively selected. The receptor was isolated from a man aged 18-30 years in good health. The chain couples TRBV18 to TRBJ2-7, with the D gene uncertain. The CDR3 is CASSPPGGYEQYF. The nucleotide sequence is TGTGCCAGCTCACCACCGGGCGGATACGAGCAGTACTTC. The CDR3 plus the reference TRBV18 and TRBJ2-7 genes for the other parts give the full variable domain: NAGVMQNPRHLVRRRGQEARLRCSPMKGHSHVYWYRQLPEEGLKFMVYLQKENIIDESGMPKERFSAEFPKEGPSILRIQQVVRGDSAAYFCASSPPGGYEQYFGPGTRLTVT.